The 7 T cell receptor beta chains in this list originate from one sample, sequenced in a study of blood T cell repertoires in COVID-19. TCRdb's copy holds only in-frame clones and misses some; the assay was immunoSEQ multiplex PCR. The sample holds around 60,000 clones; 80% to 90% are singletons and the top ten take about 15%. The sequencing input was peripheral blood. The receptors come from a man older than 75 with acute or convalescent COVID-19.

Written as DNA, the CDR3 is TGTGCTAGCCAGACAGAGAAAAATAGCAATCAGCCCCAGCATTTT. Encoded protein: CASQTEKNSNQPQHF. The chain has TRBV12-5 and TRBJ1-5, with D maybe TRBD1 (5 bases). CDR1 and CDR2 from the germline V gene are LGHNT and FRNRAP. The CDR3 runs to 15 residues. Trimming removed 9 bases from V and 0 bases from J, with 15 bases in between.

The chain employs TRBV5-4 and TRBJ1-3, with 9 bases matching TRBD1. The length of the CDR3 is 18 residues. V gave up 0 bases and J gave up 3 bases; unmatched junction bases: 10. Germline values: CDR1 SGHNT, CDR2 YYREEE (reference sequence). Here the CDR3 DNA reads TGTGCCAGCAGCTTGGGGACAGGGGCGCCATTCGGTGGAAACACCATATATTTT. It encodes CASSLGTGAPFGGNTIYF.

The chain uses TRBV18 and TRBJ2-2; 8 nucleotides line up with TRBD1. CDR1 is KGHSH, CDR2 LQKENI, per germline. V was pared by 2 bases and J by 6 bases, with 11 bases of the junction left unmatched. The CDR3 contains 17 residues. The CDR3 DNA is TGTGCCAGCTCACCAGTGATAGGACAGGGTTCGTCCGGGGAGCTGTTTTTT. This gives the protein CASSPVIGQGSSGELFF.

This CDR3 is CASSFPTGGFGGTEAFF. CDR3 coding DNA: TGTGCCAGCAGTTTCCCCACAGGGGGATTCGGGGGGACTGAAGCTTTCTTT. V gene TRBV6-2 or TRBV6-3 combines with J gene TRBJ1-1, with 8 bases identical to TRBD1. V trimming: 4 bases; J trimming: 5 bases; junction bases outside the gene matches: 15. CDR1 and CDR2 (germline): MNHEY, SVGEGT. The CDR3 is made up of 17 amino acids.

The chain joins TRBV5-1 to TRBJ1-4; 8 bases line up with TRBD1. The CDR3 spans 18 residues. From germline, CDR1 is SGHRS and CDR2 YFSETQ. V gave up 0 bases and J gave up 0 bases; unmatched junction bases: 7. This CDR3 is CASSLVTGGFATNEKLFF. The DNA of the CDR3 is TGCGCCAGCAGCTTGGTAACAGGGGGGTTTGCAACTAATGAAAAACTGTTTTTT.

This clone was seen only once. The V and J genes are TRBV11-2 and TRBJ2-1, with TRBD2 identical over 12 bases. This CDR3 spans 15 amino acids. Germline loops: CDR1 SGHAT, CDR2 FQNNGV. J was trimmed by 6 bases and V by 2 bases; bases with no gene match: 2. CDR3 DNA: TGTGCCAGCAGCTTACAACTAGCGGGGGGCAATGAGCAGTTCTTC. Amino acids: CASSLQLAGGNEQFF.

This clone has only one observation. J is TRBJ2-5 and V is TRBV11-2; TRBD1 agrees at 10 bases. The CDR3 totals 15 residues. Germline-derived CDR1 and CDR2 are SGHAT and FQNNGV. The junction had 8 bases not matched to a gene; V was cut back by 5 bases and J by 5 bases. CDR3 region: CASSRDRGTGETQYF. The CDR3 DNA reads TGTGCCAGCAGCCGGGACAGGGGAACGGGTGAGACCCAGTACTTC.